A single sample is the source of the 2 T cell receptor beta chains below, sequenced in a study of a mutant IDH1 vaccine in newly diagnosed glioma. The assay was immunoSEQ multiplex PCR, and TCRdb's table has in-frame clones only and misses some. Counted here are some 47,000 clones, roughly 79% occurring once; the ten biggest clones make up approximately 4.7%. Sample time point: week 35, safety follow-up. Every vaccination contained 300 ug of the mutant IDH1 20-mer peptide and was paired with topical imiquimod. These TCRs' antigens remain unknown. The sample consisted of PBMCs, taken from a glioma patient whose treatment included an IDH1 peptide vaccine. These receptors were collected from a woman between 40 and 50 years old with glioma. Some clones in this sample may be carry-over from other donors' samples.

The V call is TRBV7-9, the J call TRBJ2-1; 9 nucleotides agree with TRBD1. V lost 4 bases, J lost 6 bases, and 7 bases stayed unmatched. Germline V gene lookup returns CDR1 SEHNR and CDR2 FQNEAQ (reference sequence). This CDR3 spans 15 amino acids. The CDR3 is CASSYPGTGRNEQFF. CDR3 coding DNA: TGTGCCAGCAGCTATCCCGGGACAGGGCGCAATGAGCAGTTCTTC. The whole variable domain, remainder taken from reference TRBV7-9 and TRBJ2-1, is DTGVSQNPRHKITKRGQNVTFRCDPISEHNRLYWYRQTLGQGPEFLTYFQNEAQLEKSRLLSDRFSAERPKGSFSTLEIQRTEQGDSAMYLCASSYPGTGRNEQFFGPGTRLTVL.

The sample holds one count of this clone. V is TRBV6-1 and J is TRBJ1-5; no definite D call. Germline CDR1 and CDR2: MNHNS and SASEGT. This CDR3 comprises 18 residues. Trimming shortened V by 3 bases and J by 1 base, and 19 bases separated the two germline ends. The CDR3 spells CASSEVGIGVSSNQPQHF. The DNA of the CDR3 is TGTGCCAGCAGTGAGGTGGGGATTGGGGTCTCGAGCAATCAGCCCCAGCATTTT.